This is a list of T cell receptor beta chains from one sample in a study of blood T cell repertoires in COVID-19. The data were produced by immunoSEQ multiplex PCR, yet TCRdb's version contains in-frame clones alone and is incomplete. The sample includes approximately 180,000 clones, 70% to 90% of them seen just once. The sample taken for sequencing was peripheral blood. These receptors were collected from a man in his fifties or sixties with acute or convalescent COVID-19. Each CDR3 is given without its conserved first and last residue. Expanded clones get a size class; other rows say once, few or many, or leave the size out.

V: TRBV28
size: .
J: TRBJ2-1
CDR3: ASSLITSGTNEQF

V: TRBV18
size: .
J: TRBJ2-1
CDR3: ASSPGTSSYNEQF

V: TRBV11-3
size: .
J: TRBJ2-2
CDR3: ASSPGGLASGELF

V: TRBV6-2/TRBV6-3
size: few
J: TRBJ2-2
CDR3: ASSSGLDTGELF

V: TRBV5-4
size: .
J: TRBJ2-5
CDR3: ASSEVQGGETQY

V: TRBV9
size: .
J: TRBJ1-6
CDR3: ASSSDSNSPLH

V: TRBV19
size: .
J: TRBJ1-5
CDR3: ASRGTGGDQPQH

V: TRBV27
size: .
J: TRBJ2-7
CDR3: ASRGTLSSYEQY

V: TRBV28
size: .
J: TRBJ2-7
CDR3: ASSLLLGTGSNQY

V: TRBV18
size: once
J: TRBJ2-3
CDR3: ASSFSRDSVDTQY

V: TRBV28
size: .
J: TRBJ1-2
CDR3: ASSPEDRAPYGYT

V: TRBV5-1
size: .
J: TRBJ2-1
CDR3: ASSFPLAGDEQF

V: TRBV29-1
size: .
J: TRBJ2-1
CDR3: SVGDGRTNEQF

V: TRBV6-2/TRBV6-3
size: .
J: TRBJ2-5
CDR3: ASSSTGSQAETQY

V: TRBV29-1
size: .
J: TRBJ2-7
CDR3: SVETRLAGGKQY

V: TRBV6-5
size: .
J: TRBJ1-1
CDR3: ASSSGGQGNTEAF

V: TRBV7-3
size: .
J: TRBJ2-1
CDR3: ASIRLAGPPYNEQF

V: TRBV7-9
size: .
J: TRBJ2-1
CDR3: ASSPGLGQF

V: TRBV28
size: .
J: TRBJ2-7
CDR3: ASSFSRTGSSYEQY

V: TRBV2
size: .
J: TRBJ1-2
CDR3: ASRDRAPTGYT

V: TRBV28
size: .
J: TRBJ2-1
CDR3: ASSLGTSQNEQF

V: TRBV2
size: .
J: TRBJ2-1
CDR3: ASSPGTSDYNEQF

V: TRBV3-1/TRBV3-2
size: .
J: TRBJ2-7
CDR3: ASQSDYNYEQY

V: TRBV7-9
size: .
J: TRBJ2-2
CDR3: ASSGRWRETTGELF